The clone carrying this T cell receptor beta chain has just a few counts. What it binds is unknown. The sample comes from a study of T-cell reconstitution after alpha-beta-depleted transplantation in children. Notes on the study in general: The authors attributed T-cell counts and diversity one year after transplant mostly to newly produced T cells. Several hundred expanded graft clones reportedly were the source of alpha-beta T cells about two months after transplant. Where some patients showed high TCRbeta diversity at day 60, it came from recipient T cells and thymic progenitors that had survived.

CDR3 length equals 13 residues. Germline V lookup: CDR1 SGHRS, CDR2 YFSETQ. The germline V and J ends were trimmed by 4 bases and 5 bases, with 13 bases remaining between them. The TCRbeta library incorporated unique molecular identifiers. TCRdb itself ran the PCR reads through MiXCR, one entry per CDR3 protein. Here the sample spans 700,000 to 950,000 distinct CDR3 sequences, approximately 15% being singletons. The origin of this receptor is a male patient aged 10-17 years who had a stem cell transplant for acute lymphoblastic leukemia, so the T cells may come from the graft donor. The sample in question was PBMCs, mostly from graft donor cells, obtained 360 days after TCRalphabeta/CD19-depleted stem cell transplant. The chain joins TRBV5-1 to TRBJ2-7; D not certain. CDR3 bases: TGCGCCAGCAGCCCGTTCCGGTCGGACGAGCAGTACTTC. Translating it yields CASSPFRSDEQYF.